The clone carrying this T cell receptor beta chain was detected ten times or more. V dropped 2 bases and J dropped 6; count of bases not matched to a gene: 8. This CDR3 comprises 15 residues. Germline assignment: CDR1 ENHRY and CDR2 SYGVKD. This specimen belongs to a study of patients and donors after allogeneic stem cell transplantation. TCRdb re-called the RT-PCR reads through MiXCR, storing one row per CDR3 protein. The sample holds some 200,000 distinct CDR3 sequences; less than 45% are singletons and the top ten take 33%. The chain carries TRBV10-3 and TRBJ2-7; TRBD2 matches at 9 bases. The sequenced material came from blood, either unsorted or a sorted T cell fraction (not recorded which). This clonotype was obtained from a human donor who was either an allogeneic HSCT recipient or a stem cell or donor lymphocyte infusion donor (not recorded which). It is not recorded whose cells these are; they may come from a transplant donor. The CDR3 is CAISEVAGGGGEQYF. In DNA, the CDR3 is TGTGCCATCAGTGAGGTGGCGGGAGGGGGCGGCGAGCAGTACTTC.